This T cell receptor (beta chain) is drawn from a study of tumor-infiltrating lymphocytes in primary liver carcinoma. Study background: There were tumors of stage T1-T3 N0M0, each 4.2 to 10 cm across. Samples had roughly 3.65 to 7.5 million productive TCRbeta reads, comparable between tissue types.

Between the trimmed V and J ends, which lost 6 bases and 10 bases, there was a span of 23 bases. CDR1 WSHSY and CDR2 SAAADI come from the germline V gene. The CDR3 contains 15 residues. A primer in the constant region served to generate TCR beta cDNA from 500 to 600 ng of total RNA. Slightly modified ARM-PCR with three nested multiplex PCR rounds yielded TCR beta libraries. For 10 cycles apiece, the opening two PCR rounds ran with TRBV1-TRBV30 forward primers and a C-beta reverse primer. TCRdb analysed the multiplex PCR reads with MiXCR anew, one entry per CDR3 protein. The data hold 250,000 to 400,000 distinct CDR3 sequences, with approximately 60% observed a single time. The authors took blood RNA from unsorted whole blood and also extracted germline DNA.

This clonotype was obtained from a man aged 40-49 years with primary liver carcinoma and hepatitis B virus infection. The V and J genes are TRBV10-2 and TRBJ2-3, with D possibly matching TRBD2 (6 bases). The sample taken for sequencing was peripheral blood. CDR3 loop: CASRPTSSRAYAQYF. The CDR3 DNA is TGCGCCAGCAGGCCGACTAGTAGTAGGGCATATGCGCAGTATTTT.